The following is a T cell receptor (beta chain) sequence with its context. The antigen remains unidentified. The data stem from a study of Ad26.COV2.S vaccination and SARS-CoV-2 variants. Study conclusions and caveats: Overall T cell responses may have been underestimated by the analyses of TCR breadth and depth.

The method was immunoSEQ multiplex PCR; TCRdb's version includes in-frame clones alone and lacks a portion of them. The sample lists 300,000 to 400,000 clones; around 83% were seen once. Treatment meaning: around 19 received Ad26.COV2.S at low or high dose, single or two shots; roughly five received placebo; per-sample allocation not given. Day 63 following the first vaccine or placebo injection was when the samples were taken. Donor was an adult aged 18-55 years in Boston. The CDR3 contains 14 residues. Germline V gives CDR1 SGHRS, CDR2 YFSETQ. J gave up 7 bases and V 0 bases, and 4 bases lay outside the gene matches.

The sequenced sample was peripheral blood, obtained in a trial of Ad26.COV2.S vaccine versus placebo. The TCR was taken from a person between 18 and 60 years old who received the Ad26.COV2.S COVID-19 vaccine or a placebo. The chain joins TRBV5-1 to TRBJ1-2, with TRBD1 matching 9 bases. CDR3 coding DNA: TGCGCCAGCAGCTTGGACAGGGGGCAGAGTGGCTACACCTTC. Protein product: CASSLDRGQSGYTF.